This TCR beta chain was sequenced in a study of radiation and T cells in renal cell carcinoma. Across the whole study: Nephrectomy followed 15 Gy stereotactic body radiation by 4 weeks. Study-level findings and limits: Top tumor clonotypes rose in blood 2 weeks post-radiation, then contracted.

Regarding time point: baseline pretreatment blood. The treatment denotes: 15 Gy SBRT to primary tumor, nephrectomy 4 weeks later. Radiation-treated patients gave blood at baseline, week 2 and week 4. Clear cell pathology was present in this patient's renal cell carcinoma. The germline V gene has CDR1 SGHDN and CDR2 FVKESK. The CDR3 sequence is 15 residues long. V was cut by 4 bases and J by 0 bases, with 9 bases left in between. The data were produced by immunoSEQ multiplex PCR, yet TCRdb's version contains in-frame clones alone and is incomplete. The sample consists of approximately 94,000 clones, 65% to 85% of them appearing once. This clone was counted a single time. Its target is unknown.

The chain combines TRBV14 with TRBJ2-2; possible D gene TRBD1, 6 bases. The material sequenced was blood, taken from a patient whose treatment included radiotherapy and nephrectomy. The clonotype was recovered from a man in his 60s with renal cell carcinoma. The CDR3 sequence: CASSLRQANTGELFF. The CDR3 nucleotides are TGTGCCAGCAGCCTACGACAGGCGAACACCGGGGAGCTGTTTTTT.